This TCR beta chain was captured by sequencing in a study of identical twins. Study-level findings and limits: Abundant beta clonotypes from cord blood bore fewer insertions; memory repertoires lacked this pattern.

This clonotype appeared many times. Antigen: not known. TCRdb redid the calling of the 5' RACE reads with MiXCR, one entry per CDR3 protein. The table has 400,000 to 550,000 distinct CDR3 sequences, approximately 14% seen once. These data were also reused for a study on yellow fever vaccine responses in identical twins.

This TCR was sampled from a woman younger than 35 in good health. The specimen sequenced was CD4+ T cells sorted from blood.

This CDR3 is CASSPGTSVHNEQFF. DNA of the CDR3: TGTGCCAGCAGCCCCGGGACTAGCGTCCACAATGAGCAGTTCTTC. The J gene is TRBJ2-1, the V gene TRBV7-2, with 10 bases matching TRBD2. CDR3 length: 15 residues. CDR1 and CDR2 from the germline V gene are SGHTA and FQGNSA. V gave up 5 bases and J gave up 5 bases; unmatched junction bases: 6.